This T cell receptor beta chain appears in the sequencing data of a study of shared clonotypes between healthy human individuals. Study-wide results and limits: Across a handful of donors, naive CD4 shared 5% to 6.5%, naive CD8 3.5% to 4%, memory CD4 more than 2%, memory CD8 under 0.5%.

Note on this clone: Its matching antigen is unknown.

The repertoire was sequenced with immunoSEQ multiplex PCR; TCRdb's copy has only in-frame clones and lacks some. The table includes hundreds of thousands of clones, about 95% detected once. Trimming removed 3 bases at V and 4 bases at J, with 4 bases between. The CDR3 has 11 residues. The germline gives CDR1 SGDLS, CDR2 YYNGEE. Naive CD8 isolation took CD45RO-negative cells positively selected for CCR7 and excluded terminally differentiated effector memory CD45RA+ cells. Recent vaccinations or acute infections were absent in the healthy HIV-negative adult donors. The sequencing sample was made of naive CD8+ T cells sorted from blood. This receptor was taken from a woman in her twenties or thirties in good health. V gene TRBV9 combines with J gene TRBJ1-2; no clear D. The chain's CDR3 is CASSEGYGYTF. Written as DNA, the CDR3 is TGTGCCAGCAGCGAGGGCTATGGCTACACCTTC.